A single sample gave rise to the 4 T cell receptor beta chains below, sequenced in a study of shared clonotypes between healthy human individuals. Produced via immunoSEQ multiplex PCR; TCRdb's table is partial and in-frame only. The data hold approximately 740,000 clones, with under 80% observed a single time. Sample: memory CD4+ T cells sorted from blood. Regarding subset: CD45RA-negative fraction. The receptors stem from a woman in her 30s in good health.

The chain links TRBV30 to TRBJ1-2; D gene uncertain. The CDR3 totals 13 residues. Germline V gene lookup returns CDR1 GTSNPN and CDR2 SVGIG (reference sequence). Deletions cut 3 bases from V and 7 bases from J, with 15 bases between. CDR3 region: CAWSPYGGGGYTF. Written as DNA, the CDR3 is TGTGCCTGGAGCCCCTATGGAGGAGGTGGCTACACCTTC. The complete variable domain, with remaining parts taken from reference TRBV30 and TRBJ1-2, reads SQTIHQWPATLVQPVGSPLSLECTVEGTSNPNLYWYRQAAGRGLQLLFYSVGIGQISSEVPQNLSASRPQDRQFILSSKKLLLSDSGFYLCAWSPYGGGGYTFGSGTRLTVV.

The CDR3 loop is CASSLEGGRASGTKYEQYF. CDR3 coding DNA: TGTGCCAGCAGCTTAGAGGGGGGAAGGGCTAGCGGGACTAAGTACGAGCAGTACTTC. The V call is TRBV7-2, the J call TRBJ2-7; 9 nucleotides align to TRBD2. The CDR3 is 19 residues long. Germline assignment: CDR1 SGHTA and CDR2 FQGNSA. The J segment lost 4 bases and the V segment lost 1 base, leaving 17 bases of the junction unmatched.

This clone was detected a few times. This chain joins TRBV10-3 and TRBJ1-2; D is undetermined. The CDR3 runs to 14 residues. Per the germline V gene, CDR1 is ENHRY and CDR2 is SYGVKD. The V gene lost 2 bases and the J gene lost 6 bases, with 13 bases spanning the gap. The CDR3 region is CAISEATEKDGYTF. The CDR3, as DNA: TGTGCCATCAGTGAGGCAACAGAGAAGGATGGCTACACCTTC.

This chain joins TRBV5-5 and TRBJ2-7; D may be TRBD1 (5 bases). The V gene's germline CDR1 is SGHKS and CDR2 YYEKEE (reference sequence). Trimming took 1 base from V and 0 from J, leaving 8 bases between them. The CDR3 is 14 amino acids. CDR3 amino acids: CASSLLDNSYEQYF. CDR3 bases: TGTGCCAGCAGCTTGTTGGACAACTCCTACGAGCAGTACTTC.